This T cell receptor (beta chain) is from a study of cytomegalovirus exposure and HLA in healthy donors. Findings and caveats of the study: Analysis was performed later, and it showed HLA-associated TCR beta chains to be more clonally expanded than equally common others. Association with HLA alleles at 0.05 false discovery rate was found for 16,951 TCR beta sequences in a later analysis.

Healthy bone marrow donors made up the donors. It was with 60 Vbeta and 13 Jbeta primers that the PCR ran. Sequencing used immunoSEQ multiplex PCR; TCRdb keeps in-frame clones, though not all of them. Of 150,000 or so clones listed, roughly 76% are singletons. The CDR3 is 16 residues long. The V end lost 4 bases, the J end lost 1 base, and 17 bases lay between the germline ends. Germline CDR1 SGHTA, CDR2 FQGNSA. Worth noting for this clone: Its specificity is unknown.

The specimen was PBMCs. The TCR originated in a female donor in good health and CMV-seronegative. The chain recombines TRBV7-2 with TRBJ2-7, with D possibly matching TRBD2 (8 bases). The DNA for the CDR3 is TGTGCCAGCAGCTCCAAGCGGGGGACAGCATCCTACGAGCAGTACTTC. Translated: CASSSKRGTASYEQYF. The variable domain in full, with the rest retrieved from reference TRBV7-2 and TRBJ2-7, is GAGVSQSPSNKVTEKGKDVELRCDPISGHTALYWYRQSLGQGLEFLIYFQGNSAPDKSGLPSDRFSAERTGGSVSTLTIQRTQQEDSAVYLCASSSKRGTASYEQYFGPGTRLTVT.